Each of the 16 T cell receptor beta chains below was sequenced from the same sample in a study of blood T cell repertoires in COVID-19. The table came from immunoSEQ multiplex PCR; TCRdb's copy has only in-frame clones and leaves some out. The sample includes approximately 160,000 clones, approximately 87% of them seen just once. The sequencing sample was made of peripheral blood. The receptors come from an older woman with acute or convalescent COVID-19.

The V call is TRBV27, the J call TRBJ1-1; D possibly corresponds to TRBD1 (6 bases). The CDR3 has 18 amino acids. The germline V and J ends were trimmed by 4 bases and 5 bases, with 26 bases remaining between them. In germline, CDR1 is MNHEY, CDR2 SMNVEV (reference sequence). CDR3 nucleotides: TGTGCCAGCAGTTCTAAGGGGGGGACACCCGGACGGGGGACTGAAGCTTTCTTT. Translating gives CASSSKGGTPGRGTEAFF.

This chain uses TRBV5-1 with TRBJ1-2; D possibly corresponds to TRBD1 (6 bases). The CDR3 extends over 13 amino acids. CDR1 is SGHRS and CDR2 is YFSETQ in the germline V gene. The V and J ends lost 3 bases and 4 bases respectively, with 10 bases between them. The CDR3 bases are TGCGCCAGCAGCTCCACAGGGATCTATGGCTACACCTTC. It encodes CASSSTGIYGYTF.

V is TRBV27 and J is TRBJ1-2, with 7 bases lining up with TRBD1. The CDR3 has 15 residues. Germline CDR1 MNHEY, CDR2 SMNVEV (reference sequence). Losses at the gene ends were 5 bases for V and 8 bases for J; bases not matched to a gene: 14. The CDR3 here is CASSQRQGSVMGYTF. For the CDR3, the DNA is TGTGCCAGCAGTCAGCGACAGGGTTCGGTGATGGGCTACACCTTC.

V usage is TRBV25-1 and J usage is TRBJ1-5; 9 bases align to TRBD1. The CDR3 is 15 residues long. Germline CDR1 and CDR2: MGHDK and SYGVNS. The junction had 8 bases not matched to a gene; V was cut back by 4 bases and J by 7 bases. The CDR3 DNA follows: TGTGCCAGCAGTGGGGGACAGGGTTTAGAGCAGCCCCAGCATTTT. This translates into CASSGGQGLEQPQHF.

The CDR3 region is CASSAPGGYTF. CDR3 nucleotides: TGTGCCAGCAGCGCCCCGGGTGGCTACACCTTC. This chain links TRBV7-9 with TRBJ1-2; D gene unclear. This CDR3 is 11 amino acids long. Trimming pared 5 bases from V and 7 bases from J, leaving 8 bases between. Per germline, CDR1 SEHNR and CDR2 FQNEAQ (reference sequence).

This rearrangement joins TRBV21-1 to TRBJ1-2. TRBV21-1 is deemed a pseudogene. There are 13 residues in the CDR3. CDR3 sequence reads: CASSKVVRYGYTF. The CDR3, as DNA: TGTGCCAGCAGCAAAGTCGTCCGCTATGGCTACACCTTC.

The chain employs TRBV12-3 or TRBV12-4 and TRBJ1-3; TRBD1 is a possible D gene (5 bases). This CDR3 spans 13 amino acids. Deletions cut 6 bases from V and 4 bases from J, with 10 bases between. CDR3: CASSRAWGNTIYF. The CDR3 DNA reads TGTGCCAGCAGCAGGGCATGGGGAAACACCATATATTTT.

J is TRBJ2-2 and V is TRBV18; the D gene is possibly TRBD1 (5 bases). The CDR3 runs to 16 residues. Trimming stripped 3 bases from V and 2 bases from J, with 13 bases between. Germline V gene data show CDR1 as KGHSH and CDR2 as LQKENI. The CDR3 here is CASSPQTAFNTGELFF. The CDR3 nucleotides are TGTGCCAGCTCACCTCAGACAGCATTCAACACCGGGGAGCTGTTTTTT.

This chain's CDR3 is CASSLYSGFGNQPQHF. The CDR3 DNA follows: TGTGCCAGCAGCTTATACTCCGGGTTTGGCAATCAGCCCCAGCATTTT. V and J are TRBV7-8 and TRBJ1-5; D not certain. CDR1 SGHVS and CDR2 FQNEAQ come from the germline V gene. The CDR3 covers 16 residues. V lost 2 bases, J lost 2 bases, and 13 bases lay in between.

The chain has TRBV7-2 and TRBJ2-5; TRBD1 agrees at 11 bases. The CDR3 is 18 amino acids. Germline CDR1 SGHTA, CDR2 FQGNSA. Losses at the gene ends were 5 bases for V and 5 bases for J; bases not matched to a gene: 16. The CDR3 spells CASSPTSARTGGRETQYF. The CDR3 DNA is TGTGCCAGCAGCCCGACTTCCGCAAGGACAGGGGGCAGGGAGACCCAGTACTTC.

The chain links TRBV7-2 to TRBJ2-7, with D perhaps TRBD1 (5 bases). Germline V CDR1 and CDR2: SGHTA, FQGNSA. Deletions cut 1 base from V and 3 bases from J, with 13 bases between. The CDR3 loop spans 15 amino acids. The CDR3 is CASSLDRGAYYEQYF. DNA of the CDR3: TGTGCCAGCAGCTTAGATAGGGGCGCCTACTACGAGCAGTACTTC.

V and J are TRBV23-1 and TRBJ2-7; 12 bases fit TRBD2. TRBV23-1 is marked as an open reading frame, function uncertain. CDR3 size: 14 residues. V lost 3 bases and J lost 4; bases outside the gene matches: 1. CDR3 DNA: TGCGCCAGCAGTCAGACTAGCGGGGGATACGAGCAGTACTTC. This codes for CASSQTSGGYEQYF.

The CDR3 sequence is CASRGRGGTPYEQYF. CDR3 bases: TGTGCCAGCAGGGGGCGGGGGGGCACCCCCTACGAGCAGTACTTC. This chain links TRBV6-5 with TRBJ2-7; TRBD2 agrees at 9 bases. The ends lost 6 bases at V and 2 bases at J; junction bases unmatched: 8. The germline CDR1 and CDR2 sequences are MNHEY and SVGAGI. This CDR3 comprises 15 residues.

This clone was observed a single time. The rearrangement uses TRBV5-4 and TRBJ1-2; TRBD1 matches 9 bases. Looked up from germline, CDR1 is SGHNT and CDR2 is YYREEE (reference sequence). There are 13 residues in the CDR3. The junction had 3 bases not matched to a gene; V was cut back by 2 bases and J by 7 bases. CDR3 in DNA: TGTGCCAGCAGCTTACAGGGGGCAAGTGGCTACACCTTC. Residues: CASSLQGASGYTF. Full variable domain (remainder filled in from reference TRBV5-4 and TRBJ1-2): ETGVTQSPTHLIKTRGQQVTLRCSSQSGHNTVSWYQQALGQGPQFIFQYYREEENGRGNFPPRFSGLQFPNYSSELNVNALELDDSALYLCASSLQGASGYTFGSGTRLTVV.

This chain joins TRBV6-2 or TRBV6-3 and TRBJ2-1, with TRBD2 matching 8 bases. Looked up from germline, CDR1 is MNHEY and CDR2 is SVGEGT. This CDR3 is 15 amino acids long. V lost 5 bases, J lost 2 bases, and 5 bases stayed unmatched. The chain's CDR3 is CASSPRGGPYNEQFF. As DNA, the CDR3 is TGTGCCAGCAGTCCACGGGGGGGCCCCTACAATGAGCAGTTCTTC.

The chain carries TRBV7-2 and TRBJ1-2; 9 bases map to TRBD1. Trimming cost V 5 bases and J 5 bases; bases outside gene matches: 9. CDR3 size: 15 residues. Germline CDR1 reads SGHTA; CDR2 reads FQGNSA. CDR3 region: CASSPDRGGGYGYTF. In DNA, the CDR3 is TGTGCCAGCAGCCCAGACAGGGGGGGAGGGTATGGCTACACCTTC.